This T cell receptor beta chain was documented in a study of blood T cell repertoires in COVID-19. Study-wide background: There were acute and convalescent COVID-19 samples, and they came from the United States, Italy and Spain. Nucleic acid was either cDNA or gDNA, and it came from T cells, B-cell-depleted T cells, or PBMCs.

The germline CDR1 and CDR2 sequences are SGHAT and FQNNGV. The CDR3 is 16 amino acids. The junction had 9 bases not matched to a gene; V was cut back by 3 bases and J by 4 bases. Authors' analysis steps: The authors estimated nucleated cell counts from reference gene primer amplification. This table comes from immunoSEQ multiplex PCR, and its TCRdb copy is limited to in-frame clones, with some not included. The V and J calls and the clone size are those of that table, but D and trimming were determined from the DNA. The top ten hold 10% of the sample, which has more than 110,000 clones, around nine tenths seen once.

This sequence was found in a middle-aged man with active or convalescent COVID-19. The genes are TRBV11-2 and TRBJ2-3; 8 nucleotides agree with TRBD1. Sequencing input: peripheral blood. This CDR3 reads CASSFDGQGRADTQYF. The CDR3, as DNA: TGTGCCAGCAGCTTCGACGGACAGGGCCGCGCAGATACGCAGTATTTT.